The 8 T cell receptor beta chains reported below all come from one sample, sequenced in a study of T cell changes during pregnancy in multiple sclerosis. Assay used: immunoSEQ multiplex PCR; TCRdb lists only in-frame clones, some missing. This sample has over 70,000 clones, with just under 95% found just once. The specimen comprised peripheral blood, sampled in the first trimester of pregnancy. Source of these receptors: a female donor with multiple sclerosis, enrolled in a pregnancy study.

This clone was detected once. The chain has TRBV11-2 and TRBJ2-7; 9 positions match TRBD1. V lost 8 bases to trimming and J lost 2 bases; unmatched junction nucleotides: 4. The CDR3 is made up of 13 amino acids. Germline CDR1 and CDR2: SGHAT and FQNNGV. Here the CDR3 DNA reads TGTGCCAGCCTGGGACAGGGAGCCTACGAGCAGTACTTC. Its translation is CASLGQGAYEQYF.

V is TRBV5-1 and J is TRBJ1-3; 7 nucleotides agree with TRBD1. Unmatched junction bases numbered 4, after V lost 4 bases and J lost 0 bases. CDR1 SGHRS and CDR2 YFSETQ come from the germline V gene. CDR3 length: 15 residues. The CDR3 sequence is CASSLDRSSGNTIYF. In DNA form, the CDR3 reads TGCGCCAGCAGCCTGGACAGGAGCTCTGGAAACACCATATATTTT.

CDR3 coding DNA: TGCGCCAGCAGCTCACGAACCATCGGGGGGGGCCTCGATGAGCAGTTCTTC. It encodes CASSSRTIGGGLDEQFF. This rearrangement joins TRBV5-1 to TRBJ2-1, with 8 bases aligning to TRBD2. CDR3 size: 17 residues. Per the germline V gene, CDR1 is SGHRS and CDR2 is YFSETQ. The J segment lost 8 bases and the V segment lost 3 bases, leaving 16 bases of the junction unmatched.

The genes are TRBV23-1 and TRBJ1-2, with TRBD1 identical over 7 bases. TRBV23-1 is sorted into the ORF group, with uncertain function. This CDR3 comprises 14 residues. Trimming cost V 2 bases and J 3 bases; bases outside gene matches: 3. Here the CDR3 DNA reads TGCGCCAGCAGTCAAACCACAGGGGACTATGGCTACACCTTC. Translation: CASSQTTGDYGYTF.

The chain recombines TRBV27 with TRBJ2-7; TRBD1 agrees at 7 bases. Losses at the gene ends were 5 bases for V and 1 base for J; bases not matched to a gene: 5. This CDR3 comprises 14 residues. Germline assignment: CDR1 MNHEY and CDR2 SMNVEV (reference sequence). CDR3 amino acids: CASSGPGQSYEQYF. The DNA for the CDR3 is TGTGCCAGCAGTGGGCCGGGACAGTCCTACGAGCAGTACTTC.

This sequence joins TRBV5-1 and TRBJ2-3; 7 bases are shared with TRBD2. This CDR3 region has 15 residues. Germline assignment: CDR1 SGHRS and CDR2 YFSETQ. Losses at the gene ends were 4 bases for V and 0 bases for J; bases not matched to a gene: 5. CDR3 in DNA: TGCGCCAGCAGCGGCATTAGCGGGAGCACAGATACGCAGTATTTT. Translating it yields CASSGISGSTDTQYF.

The CDR3 loop is CASSFRARETQYF. The DNA of the CDR3 is TGTGCCAGCAGCTTCCGAGCCCGGGAGACCCAGTACTTC. V usage is TRBV11-3 and J usage is TRBJ2-5; D unresolved. CDR3 size: 13 residues. CDR1 and CDR2 (germline): SGHNT, YENEEA. Deletions cut 3 bases from V and 5 bases from J, with 10 bases between. Complete variable domain (other parts from reference TRBV11-3 and TRBJ2-5): EAGVVQSPRYKIIEKKQPVAFWCNPISGHNTLYWYLQNLGQGPELLIRYENEEAVDDSQLPKDRFSAERLKGVDSTLKIQPAELGDSAVYLCASSFRARETQYFGPGTRLLVL.

This clone has more than one count but fewer than ten. The chain couples TRBV6-1 to TRBJ1-1, with D possibly matching TRBD1 (5 bases). V was clipped by 1 base and J by 5 bases, with 14 bases between them. Germline lookup yields CDR1 MNHNS and CDR2 SASEGT. The CDR3 runs to 15 residues. The CDR3 loop reads CASSEVPGEGTEAFF. CDR3 coding DNA: TGTGCCAGCAGTGAAGTTCCGGGGGAGGGTACTGAAGCTTTCTTT.